This T cell receptor beta chain appears in the sequencing data of a study of cytomegalovirus exposure and HLA in healthy donors. Study findings and constraints: Evidence from a later analysis indicated that most CMV-associated TCR beta chains looked HLA-restricted.

Vbeta (60) and Jbeta (13) primers were used in the PCR. Profiled with immunoSEQ multiplex PCR; TCRdb holds only in-frame clones, not every one. This table lists about 170,000 clones. For this clone: Its cognate antigen is unknown.

CDR3 length: 15 residues. From germline, CDR1 is LNHDA and CDR2 SQIVND (reference sequence). Losses at the gene ends were 2 bases for V and 2 bases for J; bases not matched to a gene: 5. Sequenced material: PBMCs. The chain employs TRBV19 and TRBJ2-7; 8 bases fit TRBD2. The receptor was derived from a woman under 30 in good health and CMV-seropositive. This CDR3 reads CASSITNSGTYEQYF. The CDR3 nucleotides are TGTGCCAGTAGTATAACGAATAGCGGGACCTACGAGCAGTACTTC.